At least ten counts were recorded for the clone carrying this T cell receptor (beta chain). The antigen remains unidentified. This sample was included in a study of Graves' ophthalmopathy and Graves' hyperthyroidism. V was shortened by 2 bases and J by 1 base, with 14 bases between the two germline ends. Germline values: CDR1 MDHEN, CDR2 SYDVKM. CDR3 length: 16 amino acids. General study points: The model flagged ophthalmopathy progression at approximately 66% sensitivity and roughly 72% specificity.

Amplified material comprised TCR beta CDR3 regions derived from RNA transcripts. HTBI primers primed a first-round RT-PCR, and a second-round multiplex PCR followed. TCRdb recomputed calls from the multiplex PCR reads with MiXCR, one row per CDR3 protein. This table has 150,000 to 200,000 distinct CDR3 sequences, about 40% appearing once. The clonotype originates from a woman aged 40 to 49 with Graves' ophthalmopathy. Sample: peripheral blood. The gene calls are TRBV28 and TRBJ2-5; D might be TRBD2 (6 bases). The CDR3, as DNA: TGTGCCAGCAGTTTAGGGCGGGGCGCGAGCCAAGAGACCCAGTACTTC. As protein: CASSLGRGASQETQYF.